This T cell receptor (beta chain) was obtained from a study of cytomegalovirus exposure and HLA in healthy donors. Study summary: According to later analysis, the same platform produced the approximately 120 validation and approximately 630 first-cohort repertoires. General observations from the study: The tendency of first-cohort TCR clusters to co-occur in the 90 to 150 validation repertoires was the finding of a later analysis. The study put about 180 TCR beta chains on its list as cytomegalovirus-associated.

Sequencing used immunoSEQ multiplex PCR; TCRdb keeps in-frame clones, though not all of them. The sample includes roughly 150,000 clones, more than 85% seen only once; the top ten take about 0.75%. Trimming removed 5 bases from V and 6 bases from J; junction bases left unmatched: 11. This CDR3 comprises 16 residues. Germline V gene lookup returns CDR1 MNHNY and CDR2 SVGAGI (reference sequence). Notes on this clone: What it recognizes is unknown.

Donors were drawn from the approximately 120-subject validation cohort, separate from the approximately 700-subject first cohort. Input material: PBMCs. The sequence was obtained from a man younger than 35 in good health and CMV-seronegative. The chain is built from TRBV6-6 and TRBJ2-2, with 8 nucleotides matching TRBD2. Here the CDR3 DNA reads TGTGCCAGCAGTGCCCCACCGGGAGGGATGGCCGGGGAGCTGTTTTTT. Translation gives CASSAPPGGMAGELFF.